The clone carrying this T cell receptor (beta chain) was seen once. What it binds is unknown. This entry comes from a study of early stage breast cancer tumors. Study-wide background: About 8 ER+/PR+/HER2- tumors were invasive ductal; a few were invasive lobular.

TCRdb's table, derived via immunoSEQ multiplex PCR, lists solely in-frame clones and lacks some. This sample yields roughly 25,000 clones, of which 55% to 80% are seen a single time; about 10% belongs to the top ten. Regarding the study as a whole: Chain pairing and CD4, CD8 or FOXP3 expression were not captured.

This CDR3 spans 15 amino acids. V shed 4 bases, J shed 1 base, and the junction held 6 bases outside the gene matches. Germline CDR1 reads SGHRS; CDR2 reads YFSETQ. The V and J genes are TRBV5-1 and TRBJ2-3, with 7 bases identical to TRBD2. The sequencing input was breast tumor tissue. This TCR came from a person in their sixties or seventies with breast cancer. As DNA, the CDR3 is TGCGCCAGCAGCGCTGGGGGGGACCGCACAGATACGCAGTATTTT. It translates to CASSAGGDRTDTQYF.